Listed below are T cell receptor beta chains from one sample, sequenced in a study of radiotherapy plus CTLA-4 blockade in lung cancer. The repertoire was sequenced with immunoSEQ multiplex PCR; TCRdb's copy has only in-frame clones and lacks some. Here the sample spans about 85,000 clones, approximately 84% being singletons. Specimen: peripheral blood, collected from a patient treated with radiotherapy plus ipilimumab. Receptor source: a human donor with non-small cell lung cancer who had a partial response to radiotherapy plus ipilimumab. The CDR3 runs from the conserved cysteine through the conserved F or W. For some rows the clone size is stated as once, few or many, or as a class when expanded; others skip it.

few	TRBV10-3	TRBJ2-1	CAAMGTSDYNEQFF
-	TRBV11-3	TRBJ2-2	CASSSFLGTGPGETGELFF
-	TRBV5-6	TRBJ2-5	CASSLASQETQYF
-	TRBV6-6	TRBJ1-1	CASSSDSLNTEAFF
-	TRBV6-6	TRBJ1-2	CASRPGTGVSYGYTF
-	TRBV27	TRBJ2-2	CASRERGYGTGELFF
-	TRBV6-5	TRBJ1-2	CASSYSPGQGYYGYTF
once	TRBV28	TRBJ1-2	CASTSGGTGAPNYGYTF
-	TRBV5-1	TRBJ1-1	CASSGNLGQGNLNTEAFF
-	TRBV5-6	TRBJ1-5	CASSLGTGPEHF
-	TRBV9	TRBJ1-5	CASSEGHRDQPQHF
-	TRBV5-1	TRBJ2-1	CASSQFLPADNEQFF
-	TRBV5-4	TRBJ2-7	CASSSQGFSYEQYF
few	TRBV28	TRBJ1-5	CASKYRGANNQPQHF
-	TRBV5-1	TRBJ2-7	CASSLDRGFEQYF
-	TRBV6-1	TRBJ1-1	CASSVLRTGLTEAFF
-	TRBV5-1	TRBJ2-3	CASSSGRATSGTDTQYF
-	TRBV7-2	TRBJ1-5	CASSPGGQGILYQPQHF
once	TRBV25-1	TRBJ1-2	CASSESRGANNYGYTF
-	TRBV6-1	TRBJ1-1	CASREPTGLAEAFF
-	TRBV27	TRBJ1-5	CASSFVGNQPQHF
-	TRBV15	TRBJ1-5	CATSPQDYSNQPQHF
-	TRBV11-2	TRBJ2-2	CASSDSGELFF
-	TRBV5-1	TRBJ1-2	CASSQTAGSNGYTF
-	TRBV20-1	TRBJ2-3	CSLWTGDTQYF
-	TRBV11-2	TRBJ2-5	CASSLDPPPRETQYF
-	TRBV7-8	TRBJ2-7	CASSFRTLNYEQYF
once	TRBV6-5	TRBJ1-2	CASSYDRDRYGYTF
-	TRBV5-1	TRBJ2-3	CASSQGAGGLHYF
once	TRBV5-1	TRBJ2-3	CASSSGQYTDTQYF
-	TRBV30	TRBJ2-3	CAWSGGLAQYTDTQYF
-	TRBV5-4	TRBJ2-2	CASSPGTGTNTGELFF
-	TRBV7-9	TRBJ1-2	CASSSDQNGYTF
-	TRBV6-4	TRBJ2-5	CASSDSGQGALQKTAGETQYF
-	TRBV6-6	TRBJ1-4	CASSYYGTNEKLFF
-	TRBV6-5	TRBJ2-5	CASSYGGETQYF
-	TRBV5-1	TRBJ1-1	CASSLGTAMNTEAFF
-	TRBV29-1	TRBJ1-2	CSQYTENGYTF
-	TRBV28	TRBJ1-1	CASSLKTGEEAFF
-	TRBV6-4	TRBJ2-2	CASKPTGGWGGELFF
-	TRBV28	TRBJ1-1	CASSLTPGNSNTEAFF
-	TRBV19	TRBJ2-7	CASSTPGLAGSYEQYF
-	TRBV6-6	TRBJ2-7	CASSLTSGSYEQYF
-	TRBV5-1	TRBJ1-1	CASSKTENTEAFF
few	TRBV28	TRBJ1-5	CASSSGTGNQPQHF